Each of the 18 T cell receptor beta chains below was sequenced from the same sample in a study of CD8 T cells in Susac syndrome. Random hexamers primed reverse transcription of roughly 0.5 to 1 ug RNA. MiXCR, run by TCRdb on the immunoSEQ multiplex PCR reads, gives a single entry per CDR3 protein. The table shows fewer than 200,000 distinct CDR3 sequences, with approximately 94% occurring only once. The sample comprised CD4+ T cells from PBMCs. These receptors were obtained from a human donor with Susac syndrome.

The chain combines TRBV20-1 with TRBJ2-5; TRBD2 matches 11 bases. This CDR3 has 16 residues. Germline CDR1 and CDR2: DFQATT and SNEGSKA (reference sequence). Trimming took 1 base from V and 7 from J; bases not matched to a gene: 11. CDR3 residues: CSARVSGTSGKGTQYF. CDR3 nucleotides: TGCAGTGCTAGAGTTTCCGGGACTAGCGGCAAAGGGACCCAGTACTTC.

This clonotype appeared once. V is TRBV29-1 and J is TRBJ1-2, with D hard to call. Germline CDR1 and CDR2: SQVTM and ANQGSEA. The V end was cut by 4 bases, the J end by 8 bases, with 14 bases between. This CDR3 has 12 residues. The CDR3 DNA is TGCAGCGTTGGTGGTAGGACGGGAGGCTACACCTTC. Its translation: CSVGGRTGGYTF.

This sequence joins TRBV6-5 and TRBJ2-5; 10 nucleotides align to TRBD1. The CDR3 is made up of 15 amino acids. V lost 3 bases and J lost 6; bases outside the gene matches: 7. In germline, CDR1 is MNHEY, CDR2 SVGAGI. CDR3 DNA: TGTGCCAGCAGTTATCAGGGGACAGGGGTAAAGACCCAGTACTTC. Translation gives CASSYQGTGVKTQYF.

This rearrangement joins TRBV9 to TRBJ1-5, with D tentatively TRBD1 (6 bases). Germline lookup yields CDR1 SGDLS and CDR2 YYNGEE. This CDR3 spans 15 amino acids. V was trimmed by 0 bases and J by 4 bases, leaving 11 bases between them. Here the CDR3 DNA reads TGTGCCAGCAGCGTAGACGGGACACTTAATCAGCCCCAGCATTTT. Its protein is CASSVDGTLNQPQHF. Variable domain in full (rest from reference TRBV9 and TRBJ1-5): DSGVTQTPKHLITATGQRVTLRCSPRSGDLSVYWYQQSLDQGLQFLIQYYNGEERAKGNILERFSAQQFPDLHSELNLSSLELGDSALYFCASSVDGTLNQPQHFGDGTRLSIL.

The rearrangement links TRBV5-1 to TRBJ1-1; D gene ambiguous. The CDR3 totals 14 residues. Per germline, CDR1 SGHRS and CDR2 YFSETQ. The V gene lost 4 bases and the J gene lost 1 base, with 11 bases spanning the gap. CDR3 amino acids: CASSGRTGNTEAFF. The CDR3 coding sequence is TGCGCCAGCAGCGGACGGACGGGGAACACTGAAGCTTTCTTT. The full variable domain, with the rest looked up from reference TRBV5-1 and TRBJ1-1, is KAGVTQTPRYLIKTRGQQVTLSCSPISGHRSVSWYQQTPGQGLQFLFEYFSETQRNKGNFPGRFSGRQFSNSRSEMNVSTLELGDSALYLCASSGRTGNTEAFFGQGTRLTVV.

The rearrangement links TRBV14 to TRBJ1-1; D is possibly TRBD1 (5 bases). From germline, CDR1 is SGHDN and CDR2 FVKESK. Between the trimmed V and J ends, which lost 4 bases and 6 bases, there was a span of 18 bases. This CDR3 region has 15 residues. The CDR3 reads CASSPFEGKGAEAFF. The CDR3 DNA sequence: TGTGCCAGCAGCCCCTTCGAAGGGAAAGGGGCTGAAGCTTTCTTT.

The genes are TRBV3-1 and TRBJ2-1; 7 bases line up with TRBD1. Unmatched junction bases numbered 3, after V lost 2 bases and J lost 8 bases. Germline V gene lookup returns CDR1 LGHDT and CDR2 YNNKEL (reference sequence). The CDR3 contains 13 residues. The CDR3 nucleotides read TGTGCCAGCAGCCAACGGGACAGACATGAGCAGTTCTTC. It yields the protein CASSQRDRHEQFF.

V gene TRBV28 combines with J gene TRBJ1-2; D remains ambiguous. The germline CDR1 and CDR2 sequences are MDHEN and SYDVKM. CDR3 length equals 14 residues. The germline V and J ends were trimmed by 2 bases and 2 bases, with 9 bases remaining between them. DNA of the CDR3: TGTGCCAGCAGTTTAACCCCCCCGAACTATGGCTACACCTTC. Its translation: CASSLTPPNYGYTF.

In its sample, this clonotype was seen once. V gene TRBV15 combines with J gene TRBJ1-5, with D unresolved. The CDR3 totals 13 residues. The V gene lost 11 bases and the J gene lost 3 bases, with 14 bases spanning the gap. Germline-derived CDR1 and CDR2 are LNHNV and YYDKDF (reference sequence). The CDR3 loop is CAATAGVNQPQHF. Written as DNA, the CDR3 is TGTGCCGCGACTGCCGGGGTCAATCAGCCCCAGCATTTT.

The chain is built from TRBV14 and TRBJ1-1, with D possibly TRBD1 on 5 matching bases. The CDR3 sequence is 13 residues long. Between the trimmed V and J ends, which lost 3 bases and 5 bases, there was a span of 10 bases. CDR1 is SGHDN and CDR2 is FVKESK in the germline V gene. For the CDR3, the DNA is TGTGCCAGCAGCCAGGTTGAGGGGACTGAAGCTTTCTTT. Protein sequence: CASSQVEGTEAFF.

CDR3 sequence (DNA): TGTGCCAGCAGTTTAGTAGGGTTCGCTGAAGCTTTCTTT. Translating gives CASSLVGFAEAFF. The rearrangement uses TRBV27 and TRBJ1-1; D not resolved. V dropped 2 bases and J dropped 6 bases, with 10 bases sitting between them. The CDR3 spans 13 residues. Germline loops: CDR1 MNHEY, CDR2 SMNVEV (reference sequence).

This chain uses TRBV15 with TRBJ2-3, with D possibly being TRBD1 or TRBD2 (7 bases each). V was cut by 2 bases and J by 4 bases, with 22 bases left in between. The CDR3 has 18 amino acids. Germline-derived CDR1 and CDR2 are LNHNV and YYDKDF (reference sequence). This CDR3 is CATSRSIPTGRGADTQYF. CDR3 coding DNA: TGTGCCACCAGCAGATCCATCCCGACAGGGAGGGGAGCAGATACGCAGTATTTT.

The table lists this clonotype with a count of one. V is TRBV18 and J is TRBJ2-7; D ambiguous. The germline V and J ends were trimmed by 6 bases and 8 bases, with 20 bases remaining between them. Per germline, CDR1 KGHSH and CDR2 LQKENI. The CDR3 is 14 residues long. CDR3 DNA: TGTGCCAGCTCCCGCGCCGCTCACCGAAGTCAGCAGTACTTC. Protein product: CASSRAAHRSQQYF.

The gene calls are TRBV30 and TRBJ2-1; the D gene is possibly TRBD2 (6 bases). This CDR3 contains 13 residues. V was pared by 0 bases and J by 7 bases, with 10 bases between. CDR1 is GTSNPN, CDR2 SVGIG, per germline (reference sequence). The CDR3 DNA sequence: TGTGCCTGGAGTGTACGAGGAGGGAATGAGCAGTTCTTC. This sequence encodes CAWSVRGGNEQFF. Complete variable domain (other parts from reference TRBV30 and TRBJ2-1): SQTIHQWPATLVQPVGSPLSLECTVEGTSNPNLYWYRQAAGRGLQLLFYSVGIGQISSEVPQNLSASRPQDRQFILSSKKLLLSDSGFYLCAWSVRGGNEQFFGPGTRLTVL.

This clonotype was observed once. V and J are TRBV4-1 and TRBJ1-5; unclear D gene. The CDR3 has 13 residues. The V end lost 3 bases, the J end lost 7 bases, and 10 bases lay between the germline ends. Germline lookup yields CDR1 MGHRA and CDR2 YSYEKL. The CDR3 reads CASSHLEGQPQHF. In DNA form, the CDR3 reads TGCGCCAGCAGCCATCTGGAGGGCCAGCCCCAGCATTTT.

V gene TRBV4-2 combines with J gene TRBJ2-2, with 13 bases matching TRBD2. This CDR3 has 18 residues. Germline assignment: CDR1 LGHNA and CDR2 YNFKEQ. The ends lost 4 bases at V and 2 bases at J; junction bases unmatched: 7. The CDR3 DNA sequence: TGTGCCAGCAGCCCAGGGGGACTAGCGGGGCGAAACACCGGGGAGCTGTTTTTT. It codes for CASSPGGLAGRNTGELFF.

The chain combines TRBV20-1 with TRBJ2-7; 8 bases align to TRBD1. This CDR3 has 14 residues. Trimming took 3 bases from V and 2 from J; bases not matched to a gene: 6. The germline CDR1 and CDR2 sequences are DFQATT and SNEGSKA (reference sequence). Here the CDR3 DNA reads TGCAGTGCTAGGCCACCGGGACAGGCCTACGAGCAGTACTTC. Its protein is CSARPPGQAYEQYF.

The rearrangement joins TRBV13 to TRBJ2-5, with 9 bases aligning to TRBD1. Germline CDR1 PRHDT, CDR2 FYEKMQ (reference sequence). V was clipped by 5 bases and J by 5 bases; unmatched bases: 6. The CDR3 is made up of 14 amino acids. CDR3 loop: CASSAGTGSETQYF. CDR3 DNA sequence: TGTGCCAGCAGCGCCGGGACAGGGAGCGAGACCCAGTACTTC.